These 29 T cell receptor beta chains came from one sample sequenced in a study of cytomegalovirus exposure and HLA in healthy donors. A multiplex PCR was run with 60 Vbeta primers and 13 Jbeta primers. TCRdb's copy holds only in-frame clones and misses some; the assay was immunoSEQ multiplex PCR. The sample totals 150,000 or so clones. Sequencing was performed on PBMCs. Receptor source: a woman aged 50 to 60 in good health and CMV-seronegative.

This rearrangement joins TRBV5-1 to TRBJ2-3; 8 positions agree with TRBD1. In germline, CDR1 is SGHRS, CDR2 YFSETQ. The CDR3 spans 16 residues. J lost 2 bases, V lost 3 bases, and 8 bases had no gene match. The CDR3 spells CASSSAGTGPTDTQYF. CDR3 DNA sequence: TGCGCCAGCAGCTCCGCCGGGACAGGTCCCACAGATACGCAGTATTTT.

This sequence joins TRBV7-9 and TRBJ2-3, with TRBD1 identical over 7 bases. This CDR3 has 15 residues. In germline, CDR1 is SEHNR, CDR2 FQNEAQ (reference sequence). The V segment lost 5 bases and the J segment 0 bases; nucleotides outside the gene matches: 5. CDR3 coding DNA: TGTGCCAGCAGCACAAACAGGGGCAGCACAGATACGCAGTATTTT. Encoded protein: CASSTNRGSTDTQYF.

The rearrangement uses TRBV7-8 and TRBJ1-3; D is possibly TRBD1 (5 bases). Trimming pared 7 bases from V and 0 bases from J, leaving 16 bases between. Germline CDR1 and CDR2: SGHVS and FQNEAQ. This CDR3 is built from 16 residues. The CDR3 region is CASILTPGGSGNTIYF. DNA for the CDR3: TGTGCCAGCATCCTCACCCCCGGGGGCTCTGGAAACACCATATATTTT.

The chain couples TRBV5-1 to TRBJ1-1, with a weak D call TRBD1 (5 bases). The CDR3 has 14 amino acids. V lost 1 base and J lost 1, with 8 bases in between. CDR1 is SGHRS and CDR2 is YFSETQ in the germline V gene. CDR3 loop: CASSLIDRNTEAFF. The CDR3 nucleotides are TGCGCCAGCAGCTTGATTGACAGGAACACTGAAGCTTTCTTT.

V usage is TRBV10-3 and J usage is TRBJ2-7; 7 nucleotides align to TRBD1. The CDR3 covers 12 residues. Germline V lookup: CDR1 ENHRY, CDR2 SYGVKD. Trimming took 6 bases from V and 3 from J; bases not matched to a gene: 2. For the CDR3, the DNA is TGTGCCATCAGCAGGGACAGCTACGAGCAGTACTTC. Its protein product is CAISRDSYEQYF.

The gene calls are TRBV19 and TRBJ1-2; 10 positions agree with TRBD1. J lost 5 bases, V lost 6 bases, and 3 bases had no gene match. Germline CDR1 and CDR2: LNHDA and SQIVND (reference sequence). The CDR3 sequence is 13 residues long. The DNA for the CDR3 is TGTGCCAGTAGGCCGGACAGGGGGTATGGCTACACCTTC. It codes for CASRPDRGYGYTF. The entire variable domain, with the rest obtained from reference TRBV19 and TRBJ1-2, is as follows: DGGITQSPKYLFRKEGQNVTLSCEQNLNHDAMYWYRQDPGQGLRLIYYSQIVNDFQKGDIAEGYSVSREKKESFPLTVTSAQKNPTAFYLCASRPDRGYGYTFGSGTRLTVV.

This chain connects TRBV29-1 to TRBJ1-2; possible D gene TRBD1, 6 bases. CDR1 is SQVTM, CDR2 ANQGSEA, per germline. Trimming stripped 8 bases from V and 0 bases from J, with 19 bases between. The CDR3 consists of 15 residues. The CDR3 sequence: CSSLSRGEANYGYTF. CDR3 DNA sequence: TGCAGCTCACTAAGCAGGGGTGAAGCTAACTATGGCTACACCTTC.

The rearrangement joins TRBV5-1 to TRBJ2-1; no firm D call. Trimming stripped 0 bases from V and 4 bases from J, with 8 bases between. CDR1 is SGHRS, CDR2 YFSETQ, per germline. The CDR3 runs 14 residues. The CDR3 spells CASSLDPLYNEQFF. CDR3 DNA: TGCGCCAGCAGCTTGGATCCCCTATACAATGAGCAGTTCTTC. Using reference TRBV5-1 and TRBJ2-1 for the parts outside the CDR3, the full variable domain is KAGVTQTPRYLIKTRGQQVTLSCSPISGHRSVSWYQQTPGQGLQFLFEYFSETQRNKGNFPGRFSGRQFSNSRSEMNVSTLELGDSALYLCASSLDPLYNEQFFGPGTRLTVL.

CDR3 sequence reads: CASSFSRQGGTYEQYF. As DNA, the CDR3 is TGTGCCAGCAGCTTCTCAAGACAGGGAGGAACCTACGAGCAGTACTTC. The V gene is TRBV7-6, the J gene TRBJ2-7; D perhaps matches TRBD1 (7 bases). CDR1 and CDR2 (germline): SGHVS, FNYEAQ. The CDR3 spans 16 residues. Trimming pared 3 bases from V and 2 bases from J, leaving 17 bases between.

V gene TRBV9 combines with J gene TRBJ2-1, with TRBD2 as a possible D gene (6 bases). V lost 5 bases and J 2 bases, leaving 11 bases between the germline ends. This CDR3 is built from 14 residues. CDR1 and CDR2 from the germline V gene are SGDLS and YYNGEE. The CDR3: CASREEGTYNEQFF. In DNA, the CDR3 is TGTGCCAGCAGAGAGGAGGGGACCTACAATGAGCAGTTCTTC. Based on the CDR3 plus reference TRBV9 and TRBJ2-1, the full variable domain is DSGVTQTPKHLITATGQRVTLRCSPRSGDLSVYWYQQSLDQGLQFLIQYYNGEERAKGNILERFSAQQFPDLHSELNLSSLELGDSALYFCASREEGTYNEQFFGPGTRLTVL.

V is TRBV4-1 and J is TRBJ2-3; D is undetermined. V lost 4 bases and J 2 bases, leaving 7 bases between the germline ends. The CDR3 totals 13 residues. In germline, CDR1 is MGHRA, CDR2 YSYEKL. The CDR3 reads CASSPVYTDTQYF. DNA of the CDR3: TGCGCCAGCAGCCCAGTTTACACAGATACGCAGTATTTT.

The chain joins TRBV7-6 to TRBJ1-4; tentative D call: TRBD1 (6 bases). The CDR3 is 14 residues long. Trimming took off 5 bases at V and 8 bases at J, with 15 bases between the two ends. Germline V gene data show CDR1 as SGHVS and CDR2 as FNYEAQ. The CDR3 DNA reads TGTGCCAGCAGCCTCGCAGGGGCAGGGGAAAAACTGTTTTTT. Its translation: CASSLAGAGEKLFF.

The chain carries TRBV9 and TRBJ2-7; 7 bases are shared with TRBD1. This CDR3 region has 13 residues. Losses at the gene ends were 3 bases for V and 6 bases for J; bases not matched to a gene: 6. CDR1 is SGDLS, CDR2 YYNGEE, per germline. The DNA for the CDR3 is TGTGCCAGCAGCGGGGTGGGACAGCTCGAGCAGTACTTC. Its protein is CASSGVGQLEQYF.

The chain employs TRBV28 and TRBJ2-7, with 10 nucleotides matching TRBD2. CDR1 and CDR2 from the germline V gene are MDHEN and SYDVKM. V dropped 5 bases and J dropped 2; count of bases not matched to a gene: 9. This CDR3 spans 16 amino acids. In DNA, the CDR3 is TGTGCCAGCAGTCAATCTAGCGGGGGTCCCGCCTACGAGCAGTACTTC. It yields the protein CASSQSSGGPAYEQYF. The variable domain in full, completed from reference TRBV28 and TRBJ2-7, reads DVKVTQSSRYLVKRTGEKVFLECVQDMDHENMFWYRQDPGLGLRLIYFSYDVKMKEKGDIPEGYSVSREKKERFSLILESASTNQTSMYLCASSQSSGGPAYEQYFGPGTRLTVT.

The V and J genes are TRBV28 and TRBJ1-5, with TRBD1 matching 8 bases. The CDR3 spans 15 residues. CDR1 and CDR2 (germline): MDHEN, SYDVKM. The junction had 5 bases not matched to a gene; V was cut back by 3 bases and J by 4 bases. The CDR3 reads CASSLQGAGNQPQHF. Written as DNA, the CDR3 is TGTGCCAGCAGTTTGCAGGGGGCGGGTAATCAGCCCCAGCATTTT. Based on the CDR3 plus reference TRBV28 and TRBJ1-5, the full variable domain is DVKVTQSSRYLVKRTGEKVFLECVQDMDHENMFWYRQDPGLGLRLIYFSYDVKMKEKGDIPEGYSVSREKKERFSLILESASTNQTSMYLCASSLQGAGNQPQHFGDGTRLSIL.

This chain links TRBV11-2 with TRBJ2-7; tentatively, D is TRBD1 (5 bases). Germline loops: CDR1 SGHAT, CDR2 FQNNGV. The CDR3 sequence is 13 residues long. V was shortened by 1 base and J by 2 bases, with 6 bases between the two germline ends. The CDR3 region is CASSLGQPYEQYF. CDR3 coding DNA: TGTGCCAGCAGCTTAGGACAGCCCTACGAGCAGTACTTC.

The chain combines TRBV4-1 with TRBJ2-2, with TRBD2 identical over 9 bases. Germline assignment: CDR1 MGHRA and CDR2 YSYEKL. V shed 0 bases and J 4 bases; nucleotides not matched to a gene: 9. CDR3 length: 18 amino acids. Here the CDR3 DNA reads TGCGCCAGCAGCCAAGATCCCGGCGGGAGGGCTAGCACCGGGGAGCTGTTTTTT. Amino acids: CASSQDPGGRASTGELFF.

This chain uses TRBV28 with TRBJ1-1; D possibly corresponds to TRBD1 (5 bases). The V and J ends lost 7 bases and 2 bases respectively, with 17 bases between them. This CDR3 has 15 residues. The germline V gene encodes CDR1 MDHEN and CDR2 SYDVKM. The CDR3 bases are TGTGCCAGCATAGGGGCGGCAGGGATTAACACTGAAGCTTTCTTT. Translated: CASIGAAGINTEAFF.

The V and J genes are TRBV27 and TRBJ1-6, with TRBD1 identical over 11 bases. V dropped 3 bases and J dropped 10; count of bases not matched to a gene: 5. Germline loops: CDR1 MNHEY, CDR2 SMNVEV (reference sequence). The CDR3 length is 15 residues. CDR3 coding DNA: TGTGCCAGCAGTTTCGGACAGGGGGCAGGATCACCCCTCCACTTT. Its translation: CASSFGQGAGSPLHF.

J is TRBJ1-5 and V is TRBV27; 9 positions agree with TRBD1. The CDR3 loop spans 15 amino acids. Trimming at V came to 4 bases and at J to 6 bases, leaving 7 bases not matched to a gene. Germline V gives CDR1 MNHEY, CDR2 SMNVEV (reference sequence). CDR3 DNA sequence: TGTGCCAGCAGTTCAACGACAGGGGGTGGTCAGCCCCAGCATTTT. It is translated as CASSSTTGGGQPQHF.

This chain joins TRBV19 and TRBJ1-1, with TRBD1 matching 8 bases. In germline, CDR1 is LNHDA, CDR2 SQIVND (reference sequence). V trimming: 5 bases; J trimming: 5 bases; junction bases outside the gene matches: 7. CDR3 length equals 14 residues. DNA for the CDR3: TGTGCCAGTAGTGTGGGACAGGATGGGACTGAAGCTTTCTTT. This encodes CASSVGQDGTEAFF.

The chain has TRBV15 and TRBJ2-4; 10 nucleotides agree with TRBD2. The junction had 16 bases not matched to a gene; V was cut back by 6 bases and J by 8 bases. The CDR3 spans 17 residues. Per germline, CDR1 LNHNV and CDR2 YYDKDF (reference sequence). Here the CDR3 reads CATSEGWGWSGGDIQYF. CDR3 nucleotides: TGTGCCACCAGTGAGGGGTGGGGATGGAGCGGGGGGGACATTCAGTACTTC.

This chain uses TRBV7-9 with TRBJ1-3, with D possibly being TRBD1 (6 bases). The CDR3 extends over 15 amino acids. Deletions cut 7 bases from V and 4 bases from J, with 17 bases between. In germline, CDR1 is SEHNR, CDR2 FQNEAQ (reference sequence). CDR3 DNA sequence: TGTGCCAGCAAAGGTGGAACGGGGGGCGGAAACACCATATATTTT. Translating gives CASKGGTGGGNTIYF.

The rearrangement uses TRBV2 and TRBJ2-3; 10 bases agree with TRBD2. Germline CDR1 reads SNHLY; CDR2 reads FYNNEI. This CDR3 is 16 amino acids long. With 5 bases clipped from V and 4 bases from J, the junction kept 9 bases outside the gene matches. The CDR3 DNA follows: TGTGCCAGCAGTTCCCTAGCGGGGGCGTTGGCAGATACGCAGTATTTT. Residues: CASSSLAGALADTQYF. The variable domain in full, completed from reference TRBV2 and TRBJ2-3, reads EPEVTQTPSHQVTQMGQEVILRCVPISNHLYFYWYRQILGQKVEFLVSFYNNEISEKSEIFDDQFSVERPDGSNFTLKIRSTKLEDSAMYFCASSSLAGALADTQYFGPGTRLTVL.

The CDR3 sequence is CASSFTGDIYEQYF. The CDR3 coding sequence is TGTGCCAGCAGCTTCACAGGGGACATCTACGAGCAGTACTTC. The chain uses TRBV7-2 and TRBJ2-7; 7 bases match TRBD1. CDR3 length: 14 amino acids. CDR1 SGHTA and CDR2 FQGNSA come from the germline V gene. The J segment lost 3 bases and the V segment lost 3 bases, leaving 5 bases of the junction unmatched.

The chain combines TRBV4-1 with TRBJ1-3, with a possible D match to TRBD1 (6 bases). Trimming took 4 bases from V and 0 from J, leaving 16 bases between them. The CDR3 sequence is 17 residues long. The germline gives CDR1 MGHRA, CDR2 YSYEKL. Here the CDR3 DNA reads TGCGCCAGCAGCCTCACCCTTTCCAGGGGCTCTGGAAACACCATATATTTT. Translating it yields CASSLTLSRGSGNTIYF.

The chain combines TRBV6-5 with TRBJ2-7; D is possibly TRBD1 (6 bases). CDR1 and CDR2 from the germline V gene are MNHEY and SVGAGI. Deletions cut 8 bases from V and 5 bases from J, with 16 bases between. The CDR3 is made up of 13 amino acids. CDR3 in amino acids: CASLKTGTNEQYF. CDR3 coding DNA: TGTGCCAGCCTTAAAACAGGGACCAACGAGCAGTACTTC.

The chain uses TRBV19 and TRBJ2-1; TRBD2 might be the D (6 bases). Germline values: CDR1 LNHDA, CDR2 SQIVND (reference sequence). The CDR3 totals 14 residues. V was shortened by 3 bases and J by 6 bases, with 12 bases between the two germline ends. In nucleotides, the CDR3 is TGTGCCAGTAGTATCAGTCGGGGGTCCAATGAGCAGTTCTTC. Translation gives CASSISRGSNEQFF.

The genes are TRBV25-1 and TRBJ1-4; 8 positions agree with TRBD1. Germline V gives CDR1 MGHDK, CDR2 SYGVNS. This CDR3 contains 17 residues. V gave up 3 bases and J gave up 7 bases; unmatched junction bases: 13. CDR3 nucleotide sequence: TGTGCCAGCAGTGACCGTATTCAGGGGGCGAGGAGTGAAAAACTGTTTTTT. Its translation: CASSDRIQGARSEKLFF.